This TCR beta chain was sequenced during a study of monozygotic twins with inflammatory bowel disease. Findings and limits, study-wide: Repertoire similarity did not separate concordant from discordant twins, possibly from limited power.

The CDR3 is 16 amino acids. CDR1 is SGHAT, CDR2 FQNNGV, per germline. From its re-call of the 5' RACE reads, TCRdb lists each CDR3 protein once, without DNA. This sample contains about 450,000 distinct CDR3 sequences. Worth noting for this clonotype: What it binds is unknown.

Sequencing used blood. The origin of this receptor is a human donor with ulcerative colitis or Crohn's disease, or a healthy co-twin of an affected twin (not recorded which). This chain uses TRBV11-2 with TRBJ2-3; TCRdb picks TRBD1, but there is no DNA to check that call. This chain's CDR3 is CASSLRGTGGTDTQYF.